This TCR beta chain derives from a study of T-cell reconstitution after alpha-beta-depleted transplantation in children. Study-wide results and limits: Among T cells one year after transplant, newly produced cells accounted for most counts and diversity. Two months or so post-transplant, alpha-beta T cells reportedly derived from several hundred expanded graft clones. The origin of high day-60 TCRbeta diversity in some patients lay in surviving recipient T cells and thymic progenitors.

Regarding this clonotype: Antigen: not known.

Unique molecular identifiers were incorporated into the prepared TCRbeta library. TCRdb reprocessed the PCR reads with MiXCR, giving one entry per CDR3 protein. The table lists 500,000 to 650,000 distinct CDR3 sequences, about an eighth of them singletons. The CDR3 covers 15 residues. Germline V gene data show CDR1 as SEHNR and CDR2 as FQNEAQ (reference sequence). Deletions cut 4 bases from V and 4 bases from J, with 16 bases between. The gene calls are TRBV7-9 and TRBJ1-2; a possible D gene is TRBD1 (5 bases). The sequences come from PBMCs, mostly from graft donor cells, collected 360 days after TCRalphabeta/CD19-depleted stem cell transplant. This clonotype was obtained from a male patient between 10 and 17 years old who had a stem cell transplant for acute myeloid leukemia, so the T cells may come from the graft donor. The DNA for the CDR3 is TGTGCCAGCAGCTCTAGCAGGGATATTAGCTATGGCTACACCTTC. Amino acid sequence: CASSSSRDISYGYTF.